The clone carrying this T cell receptor (beta chain) was counted ten times or more. Its antigen remains unidentified. The data were obtained in a study of response to subunit inactivated influenza vaccine. Study results and caveats: The study's authors posited that every seasonal influenza vaccination enlists few new T cells.

TCRdb used MiXCR to reprocess the RT-PCR reads, holding one entry per CDR3 protein. Of approximately 700,000 distinct CDR3 sequences listed, 15% to 18% are singletons. Sequences were derived from PBMCs from blood, sampled roughly 13 days after vaccination. This TCR was sampled from a man aged 45-60 years who received an inactivated influenza vaccine.

The CDR3 region has the DNA TGTGCCAGCAGCTTGGGCGGGGGCTCCACCGGGGAGCTGTTTTTT. Amino acids: CASSLGGGSTGELFF. The V and J genes are TRBV7-2 and TRBJ2-2, with a tentative D call TRBD2 (7 bases). CDR1 SGHTA and CDR2 FQGNSA come from the germline V gene. This CDR3 contains 15 residues. V lost 3 bases, J lost 4 bases, and 12 bases lay in between. The whole variable domain, remainder taken from reference TRBV7-2 and TRBJ2-2, is GAGVSQSPSNKVTEKGKDVELRCDPISGHTALYWYRQSLGQGLEFLIYFQGNSAPDKSGLPSDRFSAERTGGSVSTLTIQRTQQEDSAVYLCASSLGGGSTGELFFGEGSRLTVL.